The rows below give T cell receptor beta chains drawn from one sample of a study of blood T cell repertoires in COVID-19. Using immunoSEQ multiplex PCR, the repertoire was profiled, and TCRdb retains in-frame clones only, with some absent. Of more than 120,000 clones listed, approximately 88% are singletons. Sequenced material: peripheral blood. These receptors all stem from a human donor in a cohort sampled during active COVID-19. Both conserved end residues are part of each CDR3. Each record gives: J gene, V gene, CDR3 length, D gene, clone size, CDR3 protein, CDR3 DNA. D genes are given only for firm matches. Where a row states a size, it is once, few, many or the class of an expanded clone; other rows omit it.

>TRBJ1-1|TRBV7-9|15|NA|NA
CASRGSLGAVTEAFF
TGTGCCAGCAGGGGATCGCTGGGGGCGGTCACTGAAGCTTTCTTT
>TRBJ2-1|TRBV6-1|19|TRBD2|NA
CASSETGLADVLWYNEQFF
TGTGCCAGCAGTGAAACGGGACTAGCGGATGTACTGTGGTACAATGAGCAGTTCTTC
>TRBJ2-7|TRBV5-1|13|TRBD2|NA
CASSPGGPYEQYF
TGCGCCAGCAGCCCGGGGGGGCCCTACGAGCAGTACTTC
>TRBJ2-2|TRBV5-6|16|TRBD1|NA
CASSSGTGGNTGELFF
TGTGCCAGCAGCTCCGGGACAGGGGGCAACACCGGGGAGCTGTTTTTT
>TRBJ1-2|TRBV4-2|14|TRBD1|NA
CASSPLGDSYGYTF
TGTGCCAGCAGCCCCCTAGGGGACAGCTATGGCTACACCTTC
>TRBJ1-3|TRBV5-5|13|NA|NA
CASSLASGNTIYF
TGTGCCAGCAGCTTAGCGTCGGGAAACACCATATATTTT
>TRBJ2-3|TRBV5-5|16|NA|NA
CASSRTTPLGTDTQYF
TGTGCCAGCAGCCGTACCACCCCTCTAGGCACAGATACGCAGTATTTT
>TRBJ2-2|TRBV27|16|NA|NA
CASSLDRWENTGELFF
TGTGCCAGCAGTTTAGACAGGTGGGAGAACACCGGGGAGCTGTTTTTT
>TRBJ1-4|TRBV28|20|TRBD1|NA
CASSLWYAGTGNWANEKLFF
TGTGCCAGCAGTTTGTGGTACGCCGGGACAGGGAATTGGGCTAATGAAAAACTGTTTTTT
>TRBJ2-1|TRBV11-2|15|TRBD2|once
CASSLPSGRGSEQFF
TGTGCCAGCAGCTTACCGAGCGGGAGGGGGAGTGAGCAGTTCTTC
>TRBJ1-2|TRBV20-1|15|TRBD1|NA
CSASPQGGTNYGYTF
TGCAGTGCTAGTCCCCAGGGGGGCACTAACTATGGCTACACCTTC
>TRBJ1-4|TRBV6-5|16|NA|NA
CASSYSWGRRSEKLFF
TGTGCCAGCAGTTACTCGTGGGGGCGCCGGAGTGAAAAACTGTTTTTT
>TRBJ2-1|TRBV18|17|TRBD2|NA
CASSPQRASSGRYEQFF
TGTGCCAGCTCACCACAACGCGCCTCTAGCGGGAGATATGAGCAGTTCTTC
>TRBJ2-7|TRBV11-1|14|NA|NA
CASSLQEPSYEQYF
TGTGCCAGCAGCTTACAGGAACCCTCCTACGAGCAGTACTTC
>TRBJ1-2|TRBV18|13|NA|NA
CASSLDSNYGYTF
TGTGCCAGCTCACTGGACAGCAACTATGGCTACACCTTC
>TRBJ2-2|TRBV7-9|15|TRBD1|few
CASSYGQGGPGELFF
TGTGCCAGCAGCTATGGACAGGGTGGCCCCGGGGAGCTGTTTTTT
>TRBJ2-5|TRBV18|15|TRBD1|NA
CASSPLGQGNETQYF
TGTGCCAGCTCACCACTAGGACAGGGGAACGAGACCCAGTACTTC
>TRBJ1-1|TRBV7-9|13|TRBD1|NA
CASSGQAGTEAFF
TGTGCCAGCAGCGGACAGGCGGGAACTGAAGCTTTCTTT
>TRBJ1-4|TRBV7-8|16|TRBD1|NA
CASSLSRQGAREKLFF
TGTGCCAGCAGCTTAAGCCGACAGGGGGCGCGTGAAAAACTGTTTTTT
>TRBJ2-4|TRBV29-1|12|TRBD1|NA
CSVYGQGNIQYF
TGCAGCGTGTATGGACAGGGAAACATTCAGTACTTC
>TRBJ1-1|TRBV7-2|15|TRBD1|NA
CASSPSGGSNTEAFF
TGTGCCAGCAGCCCCTCAGGGGGGTCGAACACTGAAGCTTTCTTT
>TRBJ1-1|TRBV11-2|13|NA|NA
CASSFSVNTEAFF
TGTGCCAGCAGCTTCTCCGTGAACACTGAAGCTTTCTTT
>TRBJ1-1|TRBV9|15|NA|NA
CASSVDGGYGTEAFF
TGTGCCAGCAGCGTAGATGGAGGGTATGGCACTGAAGCTTTCTTT
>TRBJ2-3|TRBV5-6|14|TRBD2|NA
CASSFDLAGDTQYF
TGTGCCAGCAGCTTCGATCTAGCGGGAGATACGCAGTATTTT
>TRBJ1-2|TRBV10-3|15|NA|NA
CAISDIAAGSIGYTF
TGTGCCATCAGTGATATAGCCGCGGGAAGCATTGGCTACACCTTC
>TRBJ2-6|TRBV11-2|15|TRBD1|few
CASSLVTGGANVLTF
TGTGCCAGCAGCTTAGTGACAGGGGGGGCCAACGTCCTGACTTTC
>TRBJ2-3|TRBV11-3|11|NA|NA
CASGQGDTQYF
TGTGCCAGCGGCCAGGGGGATACGCAGTATTTT
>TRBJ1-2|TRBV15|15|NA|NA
CATSRSQGFNYGYTF
TGTGCCACCAGCAGAAGCCAGGGTTTTAACTATGGCTACACCTTC
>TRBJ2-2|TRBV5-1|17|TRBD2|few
CASSSALLAGEGGELFF
TGCGCCAGCAGCTCGGCACTTCTAGCGGGAGAGGGCGGGGAGCTGTTTTTT
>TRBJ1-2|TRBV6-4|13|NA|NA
CASSGESDYGYTF
TGTGCCAGCAGTGGGGAGTCGGACTATGGCTACACCTTC
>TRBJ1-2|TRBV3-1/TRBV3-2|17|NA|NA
CASSQDHLGGASGGYTF
TGTGCCAGCAGCCAAGACCATCTCGGCGGGGCATCGGGAGGCTACACCTTC
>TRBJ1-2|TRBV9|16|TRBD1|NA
CASSPPVEGALYGYTF
TGTGCCAGCAGCCCCCCTGTGGAGGGGGCCCTCTATGGCTACACCTTC
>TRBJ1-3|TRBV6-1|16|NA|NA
CASSETNNGAGNTIYF
TGTGCCAGCAGTGAAACTAATAACGGGGCTGGAAACACCATATATTTT
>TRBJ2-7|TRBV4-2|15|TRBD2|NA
CASSLGLAGTYEQYF
TGTGCCAGCAGCCTGGGACTAGCGGGGACCTACGAGCAGTACTTC
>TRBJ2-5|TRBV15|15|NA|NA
CATSRDRRSKETQYF
TGTGCCACCAGCAGAGACCGTAGAAGTAAAGAGACCCAGTACTTC
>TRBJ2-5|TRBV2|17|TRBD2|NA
CASIEGLAGGLQETQYF
TGTGCCAGCATTGAGGGGCTAGCGGGAGGCCTCCAAGAGACCCAGTACTTC
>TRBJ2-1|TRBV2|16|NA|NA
CASSASGPSSYNEQFF
TGTGCCAGCAGCGCGAGCGGGCCGAGCTCCTACAATGAGCAGTTCTTC
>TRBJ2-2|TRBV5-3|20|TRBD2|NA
CARSRPGTSGGNQSTGELFF
TGTGCCAGAAGCCGACCCGGGACTAGCGGGGGGAACCAAAGCACCGGGGAGCTGTTTTTT
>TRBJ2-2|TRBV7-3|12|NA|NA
CASSSLTGELFF
TGTGCCAGCAGTTCCCTCACCGGGGAGCTGTTTTTT
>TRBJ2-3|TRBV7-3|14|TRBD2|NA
CASSPGRATDTQYF
TGTGCCAGCAGCCCCGGGAGGGCCACAGATACGCAGTATTTT
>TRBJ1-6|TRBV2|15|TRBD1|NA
CASSDRGRGNSPLHF
TGTGCCAGCAGTGACAGGGGGCGAGGAAATTCACCCCTCCACTTT
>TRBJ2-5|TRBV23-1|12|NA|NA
CASSQSFGYGNF
NA
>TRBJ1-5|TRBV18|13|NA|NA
CASSPREGQPQHF
TGTGCCAGCTCCCCGCGGGAGGGGCAGCCCCAGCATTTT
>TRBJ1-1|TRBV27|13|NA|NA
CASSGQPGTEAFF
TGTGCCAGCAGTGGACAGCCGGGCACTGAAGCTTTCTTT
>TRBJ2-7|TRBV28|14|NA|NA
CASSTGSFDWEQYF
TGTGCCAGCAGTACCGGGTCTTTTGATTGGGAGCAGTACTTC
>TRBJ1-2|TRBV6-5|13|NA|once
CASSARGGYGYTF
TGTGCCAGCTCGGCCCGGGGGGGCTATGGCTACACCTTC
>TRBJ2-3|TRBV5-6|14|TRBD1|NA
CASSWGQSTDTQYF
TGTGCCAGCAGCTGGGGACAGAGCACAGATACGCAGTATTTT
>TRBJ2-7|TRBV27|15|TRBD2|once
CASSLSASGGAGQYF
TGTGCCAGCAGTTTATCTGCTAGCGGGGGGGCTGGGCAGTACTTC
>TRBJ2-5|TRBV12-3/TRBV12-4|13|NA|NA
CASSLSRVATQYF
TGTGCCAGCAGTTTATCCCGGGTTGCGACCCAGTACTTC
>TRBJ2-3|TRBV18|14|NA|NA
CASSPSVAATSQYF
TGTGCCAGCTCACCTTCCGTCGCAGCGACGTCGCAGTATTTT
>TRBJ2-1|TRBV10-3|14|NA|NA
CAIIRGQVYNEQFF
TGTGCCATCATCCGAGGGCAGGTTTACAATGAGCAGTTCTTC
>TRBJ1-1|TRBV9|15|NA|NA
CASSPNPLRGTEAFF
TGTGCCAGCAGCCCAAACCCCCTAAGGGGAACTGAAGCTTTCTTT
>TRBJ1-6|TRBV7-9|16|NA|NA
CASGSIRQADNSPLHF
TGTGCCAGCGGATCAATCAGACAGGCCGATAATTCACCCCTCCACTTT
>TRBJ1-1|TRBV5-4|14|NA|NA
CASSWRGGDTEAFF
TGTGCCAGCAGCTGGAGGGGGGGGGACACTGAAGCTTTCTTT
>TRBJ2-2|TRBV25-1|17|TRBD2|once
CASSEYLASGNTGELFF
TGTGCCAGCAGTGAATACCTTGCTAGCGGAAACACCGGGGAGCTGTTTTTT
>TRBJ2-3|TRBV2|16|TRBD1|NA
CASSDRRGPSTDTQYF
TGTGCCAGCAGTGATCGAAGGGGGCCTAGCACAGATACGCAGTATTTT
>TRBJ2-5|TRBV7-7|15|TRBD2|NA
CASSETLAGGETQYF
TGTGCTAGCAGCGAGACCTTAGCGGGAGGAGAGACCCAGTACTTC
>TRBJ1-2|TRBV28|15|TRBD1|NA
CASSLGQGKDYGYTF
TGTGCCAGCAGTTTGGGACAGGGCAAGGACTATGGCTACACCTTC